These 23 T cell receptor beta chains came from one sample sequenced in a study of T cell changes during pregnancy in multiple sclerosis. Assay: immunoSEQ multiplex PCR; the TCRdb copy retains only in-frame clones and omits some. The sample comprises approximately 50,000 clones, approximately 90% of which are singletons, and 1.3% rests with the top ten. Sequenced here: peripheral blood, sampled in the second trimester of pregnancy. Every receptor here comes from a female donor with multiple sclerosis, enrolled in a pregnancy study.

The chain combines TRBV5-1 with TRBJ2-1, with D unclear. The V end was cut by 0 bases, the J end by 9 bases, with 10 bases between. CDR1 and CDR2 from the germline V gene are SGHRS and YFSETQ. This CDR3 is 13 amino acids long. The DNA for the CDR3 is TGCGCCAGCAGCTTGGTAGTAGCAGCTGAGCAGTTCTTC. Translating gives CASSLVVAAEQFF.

This clone was detected once. The chain employs TRBV6-1 and TRBJ1-2; 10 nucleotides match TRBD1. There are 17 residues in the CDR3. Per the germline V gene, CDR1 is MNHNS and CDR2 is SASEGT. Unmatched junction bases numbered 14, after V lost 4 bases and J lost 6 bases. The CDR3 nucleotides read TGTGCCAGCAGTGTCTTCCGGGACAGGGGATCGGGGCATGGCTACACCTTC. Amino acid sequence: CASSVFRDRGSGHGYTF.

The rearrangement links TRBV9 to TRBJ2-2; 7 bases are a match to TRBD2. Germline assignment: CDR1 SGDLS and CDR2 YYNGEE. V lost 4 bases and J lost 1; bases outside the gene matches: 7. The CDR3 is 16 residues long. CDR3 protein: CASSLDPGGNTGELFF. CDR3 bases: TGTGCCAGCAGCCTCGATCCGGGGGGGAACACCGGGGAGCTGTTTTTT.

This clone came up once. V and J are TRBV7-3 and TRBJ1-5; D unclear. Per germline, CDR1 SGHTA and CDR2 FQGTGA. V lost 0 bases and J 7 bases, leaving 7 bases between the germline ends. The CDR3 spans 13 residues. CDR3 sequence: CASSLTGGQPQHF. As DNA, the CDR3 is TGTGCCAGCAGCTTAACGGGAGGACAGCCCCAGCATTTT.

This clone was seen a few times. The chain employs TRBV6-4 and TRBJ2-3; TRBD2 aligns across 11 bases. The CDR3 totals 15 residues. V gave up 2 bases and J gave up 5 bases; unmatched junction bases: 3. The germline V gene encodes CDR1 MRHNA and CDR2 SNTAGT. In nucleotides, the CDR3 is TGTGCCAGCAGTGACACTAGCGGGGGAGTAGATACGCAGTATTTT. Amino acids: CASSDTSGGVDTQYF.

This chain links TRBV30 with TRBJ2-3, with 8 positions matching TRBD2. V dropped 3 bases and J dropped 3; count of bases not matched to a gene: 8. Per the germline V gene, CDR1 is GTSNPN and CDR2 is SVGIG (reference sequence). This CDR3 region has 15 residues. CDR3: CAWRSVGGATDTQYF. The CDR3 DNA follows: TGTGCCTGGAGGTCCGTCGGGGGGGCGACAGATACGCAGTATTTT. The full variable domain, rest sourced from reference TRBV30 and TRBJ2-3, is SQTIHQWPATLVQPVGSPLSLECTVEGTSNPNLYWYRQAAGRGLQLLFYSVGIGQISSEVPQNLSASRPQDRQFILSSKKLLLSDSGFYLCAWRSVGGATDTQYFGPGTRLTVL.

The chain has TRBV5-4 and TRBJ2-7; 8 bases fit TRBD1. The trim removed 0 bases at V and 7 bases at J, leaving 3 bases unmatched. The CDR3 length is 13 residues. In germline, CDR1 is SGHNT, CDR2 YYREEE (reference sequence). CDR3 loop: CASSLAGGDEQYF. As DNA, the CDR3 is TGTGCCAGCAGCTTGGCAGGGGGCGATGAGCAGTACTTC.

The chain recombines TRBV20-1 with TRBJ1-2; TRBD1 is a possible D gene (5 bases). This CDR3 spans 11 amino acids. Germline V CDR1 and CDR2: DFQATT, SNEGSKA (reference sequence). The CDR3 spells CRTKGYYGYTF. CDR3 bases: TGCAGGACGAAGGGGTACTATGGCTACACCTTC.

The chain joins TRBV5-6 to TRBJ2-7; possible D gene TRBD1, 5 bases. Looked up from germline, CDR1 is SGHDT and CDR2 is YYEEEE. The CDR3 sequence is 15 residues long. V was shortened by 1 base and J by 6 bases, with 17 bases between the two germline ends. CDR3 protein: CASSLTAGRVAEQYF. CDR3 DNA sequence: TGTGCCAGCAGCTTGACGGCCGGCAGGGTCGCCGAGCAGTACTTC.

This chain connects TRBV19 to TRBJ1-2; 8 bases map to TRBD1. The CDR3 runs to 15 residues. The V segment lost 1 base and the J segment 3 bases; nucleotides outside the gene matches: 4. Per the germline V gene, CDR1 is LNHDA and CDR2 is SQIVND (reference sequence). CDR3 nucleotide sequence: TGTGCCAGTAGTATAGTCCAGGGGGCTTACTATGGCTACACCTTC. Translated: CASSIVQGAYYGYTF.

The chain employs TRBV28 and TRBJ2-7; 7 positions agree with TRBD1. Trimming cost V 6 bases and J 3 bases; bases outside gene matches: 5. The CDR3 has 13 amino acids. Germline V CDR1 and CDR2: MDHEN, SYDVKM. In DNA form, the CDR3 reads TGTGCCAGCAGGGGGACAGACAACTACGAGCAGTACTTC. Encoded protein: CASRGTDNYEQYF.

The genes are TRBV27 and TRBJ2-5; 9 bases match TRBD2. V was clipped by 5 bases and J by 5 bases; unmatched bases: 6. Germline CDR1 and CDR2: MNHEY and SMNVEV (reference sequence). The CDR3 consists of 14 residues. Written as DNA, the CDR3 is TGTGCCAGCAGTCCAGCGGGGGGATTGGAGACCCAGTACTTC. It codes for CASSPAGGLETQYF.

This chain links TRBV5-1 with TRBJ1-1, with D tentatively TRBD1 (6 bases). The CDR3 totals 15 residues. V lost 0 bases, J lost 4 bases, and 13 bases lay in between. Germline-derived CDR1 and CDR2 are SGHRS and YFSETQ. The CDR3 region is CASSLAGGRGTEAFF. CDR3 nucleotide sequence: TGCGCCAGCAGCTTGGCTGGCGGCAGGGGCACTGAAGCTTTCTTT. The full variable domain, rest sourced from reference TRBV5-1 and TRBJ1-1, is KAGVTQTPRYLIKTRGQQVTLSCSPISGHRSVSWYQQTPGQGLQFLFEYFSETQRNKGNFPGRFSGRQFSNSRSEMNVSTLELGDSALYLCASSLAGGRGTEAFFGQGTRLTVV.

The chain is built from TRBV11-2 and TRBJ2-2; possible D gene TRBD2, 5 bases. Germline V gene sequence: CDR1 SGHAT, CDR2 FQNNGV. The CDR3 is made up of 14 amino acids. V was cut by 4 bases and J by 4 bases, with 10 bases left in between. The CDR3 loop is CASSWRASTGELFF. The CDR3 DNA reads as TGTGCCAGCAGCTGGCGGGCCTCCACCGGGGAGCTGTTTTTT.

The J gene is TRBJ1-2, the V gene TRBV6-5, with 9 nucleotides matching TRBD1. The CDR3 extends over 13 amino acids. The germline V gene has CDR1 MNHEY and CDR2 SVGAGI. The J segment lost 8 bases and the V segment lost 5 bases, leaving 6 bases of the junction unmatched. CDR3 residues: CASSLQGAWGYTF. The CDR3 nucleotides are TGTGCCAGCAGTCTACAGGGGGCATGGGGCTACACCTTC.

This rearrangement joins TRBV5-4 to TRBJ2-1, with 14 bases identical to TRBD2. This CDR3 has 18 amino acids. Germline loops: CDR1 SGHNT, CDR2 YYREEE (reference sequence). The trim removed 4 bases at V and 8 bases at J, leaving 14 bases unmatched. In DNA, the CDR3 is TGTGCCAGCAGCGCAACCGCCCTGGGACTAGCGGGGGAGTATGAGCAGTTCTTC. It translates to CASSATALGLAGEYEQFF.

This chain joins TRBV7-9 and TRBJ2-7; TRBD1 is a possible D gene (7 bases). Germline V gene sequence: CDR1 SEHNR, CDR2 FQNEAQ (reference sequence). Trimming pared 1 base from V and 2 bases from J, leaving 9 bases between. The CDR3 extends over 14 amino acids. DNA of the CDR3: TGTGCCAGCAGCTTAGGCGGGACAGCCTACGAGCAGTACTTC. Protein sequence: CASSLGGTAYEQYF.

The chain employs TRBV6-5 and TRBJ1-1; D is unresolved. The germline CDR1 and CDR2 sequences are MNHEY and SVGAGI. The CDR3 consists of 14 residues. With 6 bases removed from V and 4 bases from J, the gap between germline ends came to 15 bases. The CDR3 sequence: CASRRTGLSTEAFF. DNA for the CDR3: TGTGCCAGCAGAAGAACCGGACTGAGCACTGAAGCTTTCTTT.

The chain joins TRBV5-5 to TRBJ2-1; 10 nucleotides agree with TRBD2. The CDR3 length is 15 residues. V dropped 4 bases and J dropped 6; count of bases not matched to a gene: 7. Looked up from germline, CDR1 is SGHKS and CDR2 is YYEKEE (reference sequence). CDR3 in amino acids: CASSQGASGSNEQFF. The CDR3 nucleotides are TGTGCCAGCAGCCAAGGAGCTAGCGGGAGCAATGAGCAGTTCTTC.

V usage is TRBV19 and J usage is TRBJ1-6; no reliable D call. With 5 bases removed from V and 10 bases from J, the gap between germline ends came to 18 bases. The CDR3 totals 15 residues. Germline values: CDR1 LNHDA, CDR2 SQIVND (reference sequence). The chain's CDR3 is CASSVLLGTGSPLHF. In DNA form, the CDR3 reads TGTGCCAGTAGTGTACTACTCGGTACGGGATCACCCCTCCACTTT.

The genes are TRBV18 and TRBJ1-1; D not certain. CDR3 length: 13 amino acids. Germline CDR1 and CDR2: KGHSH and LQKENI. Trimming took 5 bases from V and 2 from J, leaving 9 bases between them. For the CDR3, the DNA is TGTGCCAGCTCATCAACTCAAAACACTGAAGCTTTCTTT. This sequence encodes CASSSTQNTEAFF.

The rearrangement links TRBV2 to TRBJ2-2; tentative D call: TRBD2 (7 bases). The V and J ends lost 7 bases and 4 bases respectively, with 13 bases between them. This CDR3 spans 14 amino acids. Germline CDR1 and CDR2: SNHLY and FYNNEI. The CDR3 bases are TGTGCCAGCAAGGGGGGGCCTAGCACCGGGGAGCTGTTTTTT. This codes for CASKGGPSTGELFF.

The chain combines TRBV27 with TRBJ1-2; 7 positions match TRBD1. This CDR3 region has 17 residues. Per germline, CDR1 MNHEY and CDR2 SMNVEV (reference sequence). V was clipped by 0 bases and J by 4 bases; unmatched bases: 11. The CDR3 DNA sequence: TGTGCCAGCAGTTTATCGAGGGGGCAGGGACTCTCCTATGGCTACACCTTC. This translates into CASSLSRGQGLSYGYTF.